The sample holds one count of the clone carrying this T cell receptor beta chain. Sample treatment: some 20 received Ad26.COV2.S at low or high dose, single or two shots; 5 received placebo; per-sample allocation not given. Collection of samples fell on day 63 after the first vaccine or placebo injection. The data belong to a study of Ad26.COV2.S vaccination and SARS-CoV-2 variants. Sequencing used immunoSEQ multiplex PCR; TCRdb keeps in-frame clones, though not all of them. This sample yields about 420,000 clones, of which 88% are seen a single time; roughly 4% belongs to the top ten. Trimming pared 8 bases from V and 0 bases from J, leaving 9 bases between. This CDR3 has 13 amino acids.

Sequences were derived from peripheral blood, sampled in a trial of Ad26.COV2.S vaccine versus placebo. The sequence was collected from a person between 18 and 65 years old who received the Ad26.COV2.S COVID-19 vaccine or a placebo. The chain uses TRBV12-3 or TRBV12-4 and TRBJ2-3; D remains unclear. CDR3 in DNA: TGTGCCAGCCGTTCGCATAGCACAGATACGCAGTATTTT. Amino acid sequence: CASRSHSTDTQYF.